A single sample is the source of the 4 T cell receptor beta chains below, sequenced in a study of T-cell memory formation after mild COVID-19. TCRdb reanalysed the 5' RACE reads using MiXCR and keeps one entry per CDR3 protein. Here the sample spans roughly 13,000 distinct CDR3 sequences, about 14% being singletons. The source material was PBMCs or a T cell subset sorted from them (not recorded which). Source of these receptors: a man between 18 and 29 years old who had mild COVID-19 (a few samples of this study predate the infection). Cell type and time point are not known.

There are a few counts of this clonotype. J is TRBJ1-1 and V is TRBV7-6; tentatively, D is TRBD1 (5 bases). The germline V gene encodes CDR1 SGHVS and CDR2 FNYEAQ. Trimming took off 0 bases at V and 0 bases at J, with 14 bases between the two ends. The CDR3 is 17 amino acids. CDR3 DNA sequence: TGTGCCAGCAGCTTAGCCCGGATTTGGGGGGTGAACACTGAAGCTTTCTTT. It is translated as CASSLARIWGVNTEAFF.

This clonotype was found many times. This chain connects TRBV20-1 to TRBJ2-7; D possibly uses TRBD1 or TRBD2 (5 bases each). The ends were cut back, 7 bases at V and 0 bases at J, with 19 bases in the middle. The CDR3 is 15 amino acids. Germline CDR1 is DFQATT and CDR2 is SNEGSKA (reference sequence). The CDR3 nucleotides read TGCAGTGGAAACACCGGGACGGGGAGCTCCTACGAGCAGTACGTC. This gives the protein CSGNTGTGSSYEQYV.

This clonotype has a handful of counts. The chain recombines TRBV5-4 with TRBJ2-2; D remains unclear. Trimming stripped 4 bases from V and 1 base from J, with 20 bases between. This CDR3 spans 18 amino acids. CDR1 and CDR2 (germline): SGHNT, YYREEE (reference sequence). The chain's CDR3 is CASSSLWTDWRNTGELFF. CDR3 DNA: TGTGCCAGCAGCAGTCTGTGGACGGATTGGAGGAACACCGGGGAGCTGTTTTTT.

This clonotype was seen ten or more times. The chain recombines TRBV15 with TRBJ1-1, with TRBD1 matching 7 bases. This CDR3 is 14 amino acids long. V was pared by 6 bases and J by 0 bases, with 4 bases of the junction left unmatched. The germline gives CDR1 LNHNV, CDR2 YYDKDF (reference sequence). The CDR3 nucleotides read TGTGCCACCAGGTTGGACAGGCTGAACACTGAAGCTTTCTTT. Protein: CATRLDRLNTEAFF.